One and the same sample provided the 10 T cell receptor beta chains below, sequenced in a study of OX40 agonist ivuxolimab in advanced cancers. Produced via immunoSEQ multiplex PCR; TCRdb's table is partial and in-frame only. Here the sample spans 75,000 to 100,000 clones, under 95% being singletons. The sample here was CD4+ or CD8+ T cells sorted from blood, taken in a trial of the OX40 agonist ivuxolimab. These receptors all come from an adult with an advanced solid tumor such as melanoma, head and neck, liver or kidney cancer.

This chain connects TRBV11-2 to TRBJ2-5; D not resolved. This CDR3 contains 15 residues. The V and J ends lost 5 bases and 5 bases respectively, with 18 bases between them. Germline V gene sequence: CDR1 SGHAT, CDR2 FQNNGV. For the CDR3, the DNA is TGTGCCAGCAGCCCCATATTCGAAATAAGGGAGACCCAGTACTTC. It translates to CASSPIFEIRETQYF.

The rearrangement links TRBV27 to TRBJ2-3; D gene ambiguous. Deletions cut 3 bases from V and 7 bases from J, with 20 bases between. Germline CDR1 and CDR2: MNHEY and SMNVEV (reference sequence). This CDR3 has 16 amino acids. As DNA, the CDR3 is TGTGCCAGCAGTTTGAAGAGTGCTTCCTCCTCCAATACGCAGTATTTT. It specifies CASSLKSASSSNTQYF.

The J gene is TRBJ2-7, the V gene TRBV5-1; D gene uncertain. V lost 1 base to trimming and J lost 0 bases, with 8 bases between them. Germline V CDR1 and CDR2: SGHRS, YFSETQ. The CDR3 covers 14 residues. This CDR3 reads CASSLFDGSYEQYF. CDR3 nucleotides: TGCGCCAGCAGCTTGTTTGACGGCTCCTACGAGCAGTACTTC.

The V gene is TRBV11-2, the J gene TRBJ2-7; D not certain. Germline values: CDR1 SGHAT, CDR2 FQNNGV. Trimming removed 7 bases from V and 0 bases from J, with 4 bases in between. This CDR3 comprises 11 residues. Here the CDR3 reads CASKYSYEQYF. The CDR3 DNA is TGTGCCAGCAAATACTCCTACGAGCAGTACTTC.

The chain carries TRBV21-1 and TRBJ1-5; TRBD1 is the table's D call, not checked against the DNA. TRBV21-1 is given as a pseudogene. The CDR3 runs 16 residues. This chain's CDR3 is CASSKVKDTRNQPQHF. In DNA, the CDR3 is TGTGCCAGCAGCAAAGTCAAGGACACCCGCAATCAGCCCCAGCATTTT.

J is TRBJ2-3 and V is TRBV6-4, with 10 nucleotides matching TRBD2. V lost 0 bases, J lost 5 bases, and 2 bases stayed unmatched. The CDR3 covers 15 residues. Per the germline V gene, CDR1 is MRHNA and CDR2 is SNTAGT. The CDR3 region is CASSDSPSGRDTQYF. CDR3 bases: TGTGCCAGCAGTGACTCCCCTAGCGGGAGAGATACGCAGTATTTT.

The chain is built from TRBV29-1 and TRBJ1-3; a weak D match, TRBD1 (6 bases). Germline CDR1 is SQVTM and CDR2 is ANQGSEA. The CDR3 spans 15 residues. Deletions cut 4 bases from V and 2 bases from J, with 15 bases between. This CDR3 reads CSVAGWGATGNTIYF. CDR3 DNA: TGCAGCGTTGCGGGCTGGGGGGCTACTGGAAACACCATATATTTT.

The CDR3 is CASRGDSGPYTEAFF. CDR3 nucleotides: TGTGCCAGCAGGGGAGACAGCGGGCCGTATACTGAAGCTTTCTTT. This chain uses TRBV9 with TRBJ1-1, with D perhaps TRBD1 (5 bases). V lost 5 bases and J lost 5, with 19 bases in between. From germline, CDR1 is SGDLS and CDR2 YYNGEE. The CDR3 totals 15 residues.

The V and J genes are TRBV6-1 and TRBJ2-1; no clear D. The CDR3 runs to 11 residues. Trimming left V 7 bases short and J 7 bases short, with 8 bases between. The germline gives CDR1 MNHNS, CDR2 SASEGT. CDR3 sequence reads: CASTYRNEQFF. In DNA form, the CDR3 reads TGTGCCAGCACCTATCGGAATGAGCAGTTCTTC.

The chain combines TRBV19 with TRBJ2-1; 9 bases are shared with TRBD2. Trimming removed 4 bases from V and 1 base from J; junction bases left unmatched: 8. Germline assignment: CDR1 LNHDA and CDR2 SQIVND (reference sequence). This CDR3 spans 17 amino acids. CDR3 nucleotides: TGTGCCAGTAGTACGCTCCAGCGGGAGGTGTCCTACAATGAGCAGTTCTTC. Translating gives CASSTLQREVSYNEQFF.